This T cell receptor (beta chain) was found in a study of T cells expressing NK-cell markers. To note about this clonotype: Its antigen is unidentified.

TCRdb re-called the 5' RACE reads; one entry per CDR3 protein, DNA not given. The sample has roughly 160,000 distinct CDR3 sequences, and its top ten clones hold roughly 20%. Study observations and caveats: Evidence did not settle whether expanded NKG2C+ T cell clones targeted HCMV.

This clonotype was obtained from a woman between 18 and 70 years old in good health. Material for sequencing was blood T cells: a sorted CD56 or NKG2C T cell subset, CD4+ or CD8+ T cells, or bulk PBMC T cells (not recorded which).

The CDR3 region is CASSPGLAKDTQYF. This sequence joins TRBV7-9 and TRBJ2-3; TCRdb calls TRBD1, which cannot be checked without DNA. This CDR3 is built from 14 residues. The germline gives CDR1 SEHNR, CDR2 FQNEAQ (reference sequence). Drawing the rest from reference TRBV7-9 and TRBJ2-3, the complete variable domain is DTGVSQNPRHKITKRGQNVTFRCDPISEHNRLYWYRQTLGQGPEFLTYFQNEAQLEKSRLLSDRFSAERPKGSFSTLEIQRTEQGDSAMYLCASSPGLAKDTQYFGPGTRLTVL.